The clone carrying this T cell receptor beta chain turned up a few times. The target antigen is unknown. An end of the junction does not agree with germline; a read error may underlie this. Clones were read by immunoSEQ multiplex PCR, and TCRdb kept only the in-frame ones, dropping some. The top ten clones hold about 3.8% of a sample with approximately 35,000 clones, roughly 77% of them seen once. From germline, CDR1 is DFQATT and CDR2 SNEGSKA (reference sequence). The CDR3 is 11 amino acids. This sample is drawn from a study of chemoradiotherapy in HPV16-positive cancers. The study, taken as a whole, reports: During treatment, candidate HPV-specific clones and E7-related motifs expanded in tumor.

The clonotype comes from a human donor with HPV-associated anogenital cancer. This chain links TRBV20-1 with TRBJ2-1; D ambiguous. The sequencing used blood, collected from a patient who underwent chemoradiotherapy. CDR3 residues: CSALGGANRVF. The CDR3 region has the DNA TGCAGTGCTCTCGGTGGTGCGAATAGGGTCTTC.